The next 20 T cell receptor beta chains were all read from a single sample in a study of T cells in localized non-small cell lung cancer. Produced via immunoSEQ multiplex PCR; TCRdb's table is partial and in-frame only. In the table there are 75,000 to 85,000 clones, over 75% of which are singletons. This sample comprised peripheral blood, obtained before any cancer treatment. Receptor source: a female donor aged 60 or older with stage I lung adenocarcinoma.

V usage is TRBV18 and J usage is TRBJ1-1; 11 bases fit TRBD1. J lost 6 bases, V lost 3 bases, and 6 bases had no gene match. Per germline, CDR1 KGHSH and CDR2 LQKENI. The CDR3 is made up of 15 amino acids. CDR3 protein: CASSPRDRGGSEAFF. DNA of the CDR3: TGTGCCAGCTCACCGAGGGACAGGGGGGGGTCTGAAGCTTTCTTT.

The rearrangement joins TRBV6-1 to TRBJ2-7; a weak D match, TRBD2 (6 bases). CDR3 length: 16 amino acids. The germline gives CDR1 MNHNS, CDR2 SASEGT. V was shortened by 4 bases and J by 0 bases, with 16 bases between the two germline ends. CDR3 residues: CASSGRGKGRSYEQYF. Here the CDR3 DNA reads TGTGCCAGCAGTGGCCGGGGGAAGGGCCGCTCCTACGAGCAGTACTTC.

The genes are TRBV19 and TRBJ1-5, with D perhaps TRBD1 (5 bases). Trimming removed 8 bases from V and 4 bases from J, with 15 bases in between. The CDR3 consists of 14 residues. The germline CDR1 and CDR2 sequences are LNHDA and SQIVND (reference sequence). The CDR3 here is CASSTGNPNQPQHF. CDR3 DNA sequence: TGTGCCAGTTCTACAGGTAACCCAAATCAGCCCCAGCATTTT. Drawing the rest from reference TRBV19 and TRBJ1-5, the complete variable domain is DGGITQSPKYLFRKEGQNVTLSCEQNLNHDAMYWYRQDPGQGLRLIYYSQIVNDFQKGDIAEGYSVSREKKESFPLTVTSAQKNPTAFYLCASSTGNPNQPQHFGDGTRLSIL.

The chain uses TRBV5-6 and TRBJ2-2; the match to TRBD1 covers 7 bases. The CDR3 runs 17 residues. J lost 3 bases, V lost 4 bases, and 12 bases had no gene match. CDR1 is SGHDT, CDR2 YYEEEE, per germline. The CDR3 DNA reads TGTGCCAGCAGCGTAGCACAGGGGTACCGGGACACCGGGGAGCTGTTTTTT. Its protein is CASSVAQGYRDTGELFF.

The chain carries TRBV7-8 and TRBJ1-1; 7 nucleotides align to TRBD1. Germline V lookup: CDR1 SGHVS, CDR2 FQNEAQ. Trimming at V came to 5 bases and at J to 5 bases, leaving 14 bases not matched to a gene. The CDR3 is made up of 16 amino acids. The CDR3 is CASSDKGYRGVTEAFF. In nucleotides, the CDR3 is TGTGCCAGCAGCGACAAAGGGTACAGGGGAGTGACTGAAGCTTTCTTT.

The chain uses TRBV7-2 and TRBJ1-3; 7 positions match TRBD1. This CDR3 comprises 16 residues. The V gene's germline CDR1 is SGHTA and CDR2 FQGNSA. With V trimmed by 1 base and J by 4 bases, 7 bases remained unmatched. The CDR3, as DNA: TGTGCCAGCAGCTTAGACTCAGGGGGAGCAGGAAACACCATATATTTT. This gives the protein CASSLDSGGAGNTIYF. The variable domain in full, with the rest retrieved from reference TRBV7-2 and TRBJ1-3, is GAGVSQSPSNKVTEKGKDVELRCDPISGHTALYWYRQSLGQGLEFLIYFQGNSAPDKSGLPSDRFSAERTGGSVSTLTIQRTQQEDSAVYLCASSLDSGGAGNTIYFGEGSWLTVV.

The table lists this clone with many counts. This chain joins TRBV28 and TRBJ2-7; the D is unclear. CDR3 length equals 11 residues. V lost 6 bases, J lost 4 bases, and 7 bases lay in between. CDR1 is MDHEN and CDR2 is SYDVKM in the germline V gene. CDR3 residues: CASRSIYEQYF. In nucleotides, the CDR3 is TGTGCCAGCAGGTCGATTTACGAGCAGTACTTC. Variable domain in full (rest from reference TRBV28 and TRBJ2-7): DVKVTQSSRYLVKRTGEKVFLECVQDMDHENMFWYRQDPGLGLRLIYFSYDVKMKEKGDIPEGYSVSREKKERFSLILESASTNQTSMYLCASRSIYEQYFGPGTRLTVT.

V gene TRBV6-1 combines with J gene TRBJ1-1; a weak D match, TRBD1 (5 bases). The CDR3 is made up of 14 amino acids. CDR1 and CDR2 from the germline V gene are MNHNS and SASEGT. Trimming removed 5 bases at V and 6 bases at J, with 16 bases between. CDR3 loop: CASSIQDSLAEAFF. The CDR3 nucleotides are TGTGCCAGCAGTATCCAAGACAGTTTGGCTGAAGCTTTCTTT.

The chain recombines TRBV6-4 with TRBJ1-2, with 8 bases that match TRBD1. Germline CDR1 and CDR2: MRHNA and SNTAGT. V dropped 4 bases and J dropped 6; count of bases not matched to a gene: 13. This CDR3 contains 16 residues. The CDR3 DNA reads as TGTGCCAGCAGTGTCCTCCCGGGACAGGAGGGAGATGGCTACACCTTC. Translating it yields CASSVLPGQEGDGYTF.

The rearrangement links TRBV5-1 to TRBJ1-1; no clear D. CDR3 size: 14 residues. V was clipped by 3 bases and J by 1 base, with 10 bases between them. In germline, CDR1 is SGHRS, CDR2 YFSETQ. Written as DNA, the CDR3 is TGCGCCAGCAGCTCCCGCTTATCGAACACTGAAGCTTTCTTT. It translates to CASSSRLSNTEAFF. Using reference TRBV5-1 and TRBJ1-1 for the parts outside the CDR3, the full variable domain is KAGVTQTPRYLIKTRGQQVTLSCSPISGHRSVSWYQQTPGQGLQFLFEYFSETQRNKGNFPGRFSGRQFSNSRSEMNVSTLELGDSALYLCASSSRLSNTEAFFGQGTRLTVV.

The chain couples TRBV29-1 to TRBJ2-7, with D tentatively TRBD1 (5 bases). This CDR3 region has 11 residues. The V gene's germline CDR1 is SQVTM and CDR2 ANQGSEA. Deletions cut 0 bases from V and 12 bases from J, with 12 bases between. The DNA of the CDR3 is TGCAGCGTTGAAGACACAGGCTTTCTGTACTTC. Translating gives CSVEDTGFLYF.

This clone was seen only once. This chain links TRBV6-5 with TRBJ1-2; D not certain. This CDR3 contains 14 residues. V dropped 4 bases and J dropped 2 bases, with 11 bases sitting between them. CDR1 and CDR2 (germline): MNHEY, SVGAGI. DNA for the CDR3: TGTGCCAGCAGTTTAGGACCTGAGAACTATGGCTACACCTTC. Its protein product is CASSLGPENYGYTF.

The CDR3 reads CASSLGGAGYEQYF. DNA of the CDR3: TGTGCCAGCAGCTTAGGGGGGGCTGGCTACGAGCAGTACTTC. The chain employs TRBV7-8 and TRBJ2-7, with D perhaps given as TRBD1 or TRBD2 (6 bases each). V was clipped by 1 base and J by 3 bases, with 10 bases between them. The CDR3 consists of 14 residues. Germline V lookup: CDR1 SGHVS, CDR2 FQNEAQ.

This chain joins TRBV7-2 and TRBJ2-5; D is ambiguous. The CDR3 contains 12 residues. Trimming removed 5 bases at V and 1 base at J, with 5 bases between. Germline CDR1 SGHTA, CDR2 FQGNSA. CDR3 nucleotides: TGTGCCAGCAGCCCCTCCCAAGAGACCCAGTACTTC. This translates into CASSPSQETQYF.

The gene calls are TRBV10-3 and TRBJ1-2; D gene ambiguous. CDR1 is ENHRY and CDR2 is SYGVKD in the germline V gene. The CDR3 covers 16 residues. V shed 2 bases and J shed 7 bases, with 20 bases lying between them. The CDR3, as DNA: TGTGCCATCAGTGAGGTCCCAGGCCAGATGTCGCGTGGCTACACCTTC. Amino acids: CAISEVPGQMSRGYTF.

The chain couples TRBV10-3 to TRBJ2-2, with D possibly TRBD2 on 5 matching bases. This CDR3 has 13 amino acids. V gave up 10 bases and J gave up 1 base, with 10 bases separating them. The V gene's germline CDR1 is ENHRY and CDR2 SYGVKD. In DNA form, the CDR3 reads TGTGCCACGGGAACAGAGAACACCGGGGAGCTGTTTTTT. Amino acids: CATGTENTGELFF.

This clone has at least ten counts. V and J are TRBV6-6 and TRBJ1-2; D not resolved. This CDR3 spans 15 amino acids. Germline assignment: CDR1 MNHNY and CDR2 SVGAGI (reference sequence). V shed 0 bases and J shed 3 bases, with 11 bases lying between them. The CDR3 nucleotides are TGTGCCAGCAGTTACTCGCCTTATCGACACTATGGCTACACCTTC. Translating gives CASSYSPYRHYGYTF.

The V call is TRBV7-6, the J call TRBJ2-1; either TRBD1 or TRBD2 may fit D (5 bases each). There are 16 residues in the CDR3. Trimming removed 4 bases from V and 0 bases from J, with 13 bases in between. Germline loops: CDR1 SGHVS, CDR2 FNYEAQ. CDR3 DNA sequence: TGTGCCAGCAGCTCCAAGCGGACATCCTCCTACAATGAGCAGTTCTTC. It is translated as CASSSKRTSSYNEQFF.

The gene calls are TRBV6-5 and TRBJ1-4, with D perhaps matching TRBD1 (5 bases). Germline V gene sequence: CDR1 MNHEY, CDR2 SVGAGI. The CDR3 consists of 13 residues. Between the trimmed V and J ends, which lost 7 bases and 8 bases, there was a span of 14 bases. Written as DNA, the CDR3 is TGTGCCAGCAAGGTCGGCAGGGAGGAAAAACTGTTTTTT. It translates to CASKVGREEKLFF.

The rearrangement joins TRBV30 to TRBJ2-7; no clear D gene. CDR3 size: 12 residues. Germline lookup yields CDR1 GTSNPN and CDR2 SVGIG (reference sequence). Deletions cut 5 bases from V and 5 bases from J, with 13 bases between. The CDR3: CAWDSGYDEQYF. The DNA for the CDR3 is TGTGCCTGGGACTCGGGCTACGACGAGCAGTACTTC.